Following are 3 T cell receptor beta chains from one sample sequenced in a study of beta chain features in type 1 diabetes. All of the isolated RNA was reverse transcribed, so expressed TCRB transcripts were sequenced. Clones were read by immunoSEQ multiplex PCR, and TCRdb kept only the in-frame ones, dropping some. The table records 450,000 to 550,000 clones, about 29% of them present only once. Sequencing was carried out using naive CD4+ T cells from blood. All receptors derive from a man between 18 and 35 years old in good health.

This chain joins TRBV29-1 and TRBJ2-7; D is uncertain. Deletions cut 0 bases from V and 0 bases from J, with 12 bases between. Germline V gives CDR1 SQVTM, CDR2 ANQGSEA. This CDR3 region has 15 residues. CDR3 sequence: CSVEELDGASYEQYF. In DNA, the CDR3 is TGCAGCGTTGAAGAGTTGGACGGAGCCTCCTACGAGCAGTACTTC.

This clone was observed a few times. The genes are TRBV5-6 and TRBJ2-7, with TRBD2 matching over 9 bases. CDR1 and CDR2 (germline): SGHDT, YYEEEE. V was clipped by 1 base and J by 3 bases; unmatched bases: 5. The CDR3 has 15 amino acids. CDR3 DNA sequence: TGTGCCAGCAGCTTGATGCGGGAGGGTAACTACGAGCAGTACTTC. The encoded protein is CASSLMREGNYEQYF.

This rearrangement joins TRBV7-2 to TRBJ1-5; no clear D. The V gene's germline CDR1 is SGHTA and CDR2 FQGNSA. This CDR3 spans 14 amino acids. V shed 4 bases and J shed 4 bases, with 11 bases lying between them. The CDR3 DNA reads as TGTGCCAGCAGCTCAGTCACCTCAAATCAGCCCCAGCATTTT. It codes for CASSSVTSNQPQHF.